This TCR beta chain was profiled in a study of blood T cell repertoires in COVID-19 (TCRdb year 2020). Study-level background: Samples from collaborators originated in the United States, Italy and Spain and spanned both the acute and convalescent phases of COVID-19. A de-identified subject ID, COVID-19 status, age in years and sex were almost always included in the sample metadata. The repertoires were released in a freely available public database meant as a resource for research on the immune response to SARS-CoV-2. Subjects who had been exposed to COVID-19, were actively infected with it, or had recovered from it provided the deeply sampled blood TCRbeta repertoires that made up the dataset. Where available, HLA class I and class II types were taken from metadata supplied by the sample provider and were not determined by assay-based typing. Samples came from the ongoing ImmuneRACE study (first 160 participants) plus 1,254 subjects from 6 global collaborators. The prospective study material was composed of cDNA or gDNA derived from T cells, B-cell-depleted T cells, or PBMCs. What the authors observed across the whole study: The quantity of clinical and demographic metadata differed by source and by participant and was supplied without curation.

The immunoSEQ Assay, a bias-controlled multiplex PCR, was used to amplify TCRbeta CDR3 regions from genomic DNA. Concerning the study's data processing: The number of nucleated cells in each sample was estimated by amplification of reference gene primers within the assay. To quantify the absolute abundance of each unique TCRbeta CDR3 rearrangement, sequence reads were collapsed and filtered. For each sample, productive Simpson clonality was calculated as the square root of Simpson's diversity index over productive rearrangements. Not all clones reach the TCRdb copy of this immuneACCESS table, which keeps in-frame sequences only. Checked studies attribute under half of the gap to unresolved V genes and leave the rest unexplained. V, J and clone size reflect that table, while D and trimming were determined from the DNA. The sample contains about 210,000 clones, about 90% of them found a single time. The ten most abundant clones make up 1% to 1.5% of the sample.

With respect to this clone: Its recognized antigen is unknown. No quality values exist for individual bases; no much larger clone is one base distant.

The germline V gene supplies CDR1 MDHEN and CDR2 SYDVKM. The CDR3 runs 17 amino acids, cysteine and phenylalanine included. This entry keeps only the CDR3 DNA: 51 bases, framed from base 1. V is pruned by 4 bases and J by 5 bases, leaving 15 bases of the junction without a gene match. The collaborating institutions used their own protocols to collect whole blood in K2EDTA tubes. For TCRbeta analysis, collaborators shipped samples as frozen whole blood, isolated PBMCs, or DNA extracted from either of those sample types. The chain uses TRBV28 and TRBJ1-2, with TRBD1 identical over 8 junction bases. Material: peripheral blood. The TCR comes from a man aged 25 to 45 with acute or convalescent COVID-19. At the DNA level, the sequence is TGTGCCAGCAGTTACATAGCCCCCGGACAGGGTACTTATGGCTACACCTTC. This codes for CASSYIAPGQGTYGYTF.